Listed below are T cell receptor beta chains from one sample, sequenced in a study of Ad26.COV2.S vaccination and SARS-CoV-2 variants. The method was immunoSEQ multiplex PCR; TCRdb's version includes in-frame clones alone and lacks a portion of them. This table has about 350,000 clones, 92% appearing once. The sample was peripheral blood, taken after recovery from COVID-19. All receptors derive from a human donor who had recovered from COVID-19. Each CDR3 is given with its conserved first and last residue. The size of a clone is reported for some rows only, either as once, few or many, or as a class for expanded clones.

J	size	V	CDR3
TRBJ2-7	-	TRBV7-8	CASSLRTSRTYEQYF
TRBJ1-2	-	TRBV18	CASSRPSEDYGYTF
TRBJ2-1	once	TRBV7-3	CASSLTRTGRNEQFF
TRBJ2-2	once	TRBV6-5	CASSYFGGLGTGELFF
TRBJ2-7	-	TRBV6-5	CASSYRRGLYEQYF
TRBJ2-1	-	TRBV12-3/TRBV12-4	CASSLAENEQFF
TRBJ2-1	-	TRBV11-1	CASSNNEQFF
TRBJ1-1	once	TRBV19	CASSIDHAGGAEAFF
TRBJ2-1	-	TRBV11-2	CASSSLLAGGYNEQFF
TRBJ1-4	-	TRBV5-1	CASSVTGGRNEKLFF
TRBJ2-7	-	TRBV7-9	CASSSDRSGQYF
TRBJ2-1	-	TRBV6-2/TRBV6-3	CASSYLAGDNEQFF
TRBJ1-1	-	TRBV25-1	CASKRGGATEAFF
TRBJ1-5	-	TRBV6-5	CASRATGGHQPQHF
TRBJ1-1	-	TRBV6-2/TRBV6-3	CASSYGQVGTEAFF
TRBJ1-5	-	TRBV4-3	CASSHGTGFQPQHF
TRBJ2-3	-	TRBV7-6	CASSLGAGVPDTQYF
TRBJ2-5	-	TRBV3-1/TRBV3-2	CASSQGNQETQYF
TRBJ1-2	-	TRBV6-5	CASSYSAIGGYTF
TRBJ1-5	-	TRBV7-2	CASSSNNNQPQHF
TRBJ1-1	-	TRBV12-3/TRBV12-4	CASSGFMNTEAFF
TRBJ2-7	-	TRBV9	CASSETGGSYEQYF
TRBJ1-1	-	TRBV13	CASSFDGYTEAFF
TRBJ1-5	-	TRBV27	CASSLSPREPQHF
TRBJ1-2	-	TRBV7-8	CASSPLRLPSNYGYTF
TRBJ1-1	once	TRBV12-3/TRBV12-4	CASSLIGPEAFF
TRBJ2-3	-	TRBV1	CTSSQGMVAETDTQYF
TRBJ1-2	-	TRBV5-4	CASSQGTGGADGYTF
TRBJ1-2	-	TRBV7-9	CASSLQGDYGYTF
TRBJ2-1	-	TRBV10-2	CASSEVDEQFF
TRBJ2-1	-	TRBV5-1	CASSLKRGLWNEQFF
TRBJ1-2	-	TRBV15	CATSSTQGDWGYTF
TRBJ2-5	once	TRBV9	CASSVATSGGETQYF
TRBJ2-5	-	TRBV3-1/TRBV3-2	CASSQVRGARETQYF
TRBJ2-3	-	TRBV24-1	CATSDPGPGDTQYF
TRBJ1-6	-	TRBV7-3	CASSLRGQGNSPLHF
TRBJ1-6	-	TRBV5-1	CASSLGREAYNSPLHF
TRBJ2-7	-	TRBV19	CASSQVPEATYEQYF
TRBJ1-5	-	TRBV19	CASRKSRDRLNQPQHF
TRBJ2-5	-	TRBV29-1	CSVEGQETQYF
TRBJ1-2	-	TRBV7-9	CASSSSKGGYGYTF
TRBJ2-1	-	TRBV6-6	CASTPGQGHNEQFF
TRBJ1-2	-	TRBV6-1	CASTGTGLVVYGYTF
TRBJ1-2	-	TRBV14	CASSLSDGSLYGYTF
TRBJ2-3	-	TRBV7-7	CASSLGTGADTQYF
TRBJ2-3	-	TRBV13	CASSPDGGRRDTQYF
TRBJ1-2	-	TRBV5-6	CASSLDRTNYGYTF
TRBJ1-1	-	TRBV5-4	CASSFAGQGAPEAFF
TRBJ1-5	-	TRBV6-2/TRBV6-3	CASSWARLGSNQPQHF
TRBJ1-1	-	TRBV5-4	CASSPNPTGRNTEAFF
TRBJ1-1	-	TRBV18	CASSPPLRDTEAFF
TRBJ2-2	-	TRBV2	CASSERATTGELFF
TRBJ2-7	-	TRBV7-6	CASSRTSGGPGIYEQYF
TRBJ2-1	-	TRBV4-1	CASSQKRGSYNEQFF
TRBJ1-2	once	TRBV10-3	CAISAGEGYGYTF